A single sample is the source of the 8 T cell receptor beta chains below, sequenced in a study of blood T cells in healthy people across ages. Primers used in a second PCR of about 6 to 11 cycles were a sample-barcoded 5' primer and a J-beta primer mix. TCRdb used MiXCR to reprocess the 5' RACE reads, holding one entry per CDR3 protein. The table lists roughly 930,000 distinct CDR3 sequences, around 48% of them singletons. The specimen was blood. These receptors originate from a man in his thirties or forties in good health.

The V and J genes are TRBV10-3 and TRBJ1-5; D remains ambiguous. Looked up from germline, CDR1 is ENHRY and CDR2 is SYGVKD. The CDR3 runs 13 residues. Trimming took off 7 bases at V and 5 bases at J, with 12 bases between the two ends. The CDR3 DNA is TGTGCCATCAATGGGGAGGTCGATCAGCCCCAGCATTTT. Translated: CAINGEVDQPQHF.

This clonotype was recorded only once. Sequence at one end of the junction differs from germline and may be a read error. V gene TRBV27 combines with J gene TRBJ1-1; D remains ambiguous. The CDR3 has 13 residues. The V gene's germline CDR1 is MNHEY and CDR2 SMNVEV (reference sequence). This chain's CDR3 is CVSSYSPGTEAFF. CDR3 in DNA: TGTGTCAGCAGCTACTCTCCGGGGACTGAAGCTTTCTTT.

V usage is TRBV3-1 and J usage is TRBJ2-5; a possible D gene is TRBD2 (6 bases). The DNA end is a closer match to TRBJ2-1, so the J assignment may be wrong. The CDR3 has 15 residues. Germline V gene lookup returns CDR1 LGHDT and CDR2 YNNKEL (reference sequence). The CDR3 loop is CASSQDRGTQETQFF. CDR3 in DNA: TGTGCCAGCAGCCAAGATCGGGGGACCCAAGAGACCCAGTTCTTC.

This clonotype showed up just a few times. This rearrangement joins TRBV3-1 to TRBJ2-5; D not resolved. The germline CDR1 and CDR2 sequences are LGHDT and YNNKEL (reference sequence). V was shortened by 1 base and J by 11 bases, with 20 bases between the two germline ends. CDR3 length equals 15 residues. CDR3 DNA sequence: TGTGCCAGCAGCCAAGCACGGTTCGGATCCGGTGAGCAGTACTTC. Residues: CASSQARFGSGEQYF.

CDR3 protein: CATSERPGQGFGEQYF. CDR3 sequence (DNA): TGTGCCACCAGTGAACGCCCGGGACAGGGATTTGGGGAGCAGTACTTC. The chain uses TRBV24-1 and TRBJ2-7, with TRBD1 identical over 9 bases. Trimming removed 4 bases from V and 7 bases from J; junction bases left unmatched: 13. The CDR3 has 16 residues. The germline gives CDR1 KGHDR, CDR2 SFDVKD.

The rearrangement uses TRBV28 and TRBJ2-4; 12 bases fit TRBD1. TRBJ2-7 matches the DNA end more closely, so the J call is doubtful. CDR1 is MDHEN and CDR2 is SYDVKM in the germline V gene. The CDR3 sequence is 14 residues long. CDR3 residues: CASRGTGGIYEQYF. The CDR3 DNA follows: TGTGCCAGCAGAGGGACAGGGGGCATTTACGAGCAGTACTTC.

The chain employs TRBV20-1 and TRBJ2-3; 10 positions match TRBD1. Germline-derived CDR1 and CDR2 are DFQATT and SNEGSKA (reference sequence). After removal of 7 bases from V and 4 bases from J, the junction contained 11 bases not matched to a gene. The CDR3 loop spans 15 amino acids. CDR3 bases: TGCAGTGTCATCCCCGGGACAGGGGCGGCAGATACGCAGTATTTT. This translates into CSVIPGTGAADTQYF.

The genes are TRBV12-3 or TRBV12-4 and TRBJ2-7; 10 positions match TRBD1. CDR3 length equals 14 residues. V was pared by 7 bases and J by 5 bases, with 8 bases of the junction left unmatched. CDR3 sequence reads: CASIPGQGIHEQYF. CDR3 in DNA: TGTGCCAGCATACCGGGACAGGGGATCCACGAGCAGTACTTC.